The sequence of this TCR beta chain was determined in a study of cytomegalovirus exposure and HLA in healthy donors (dated by TCRdb to 2016 to 2017). With respect to the entire study: According to an earlier analysis of a few hundred of the donors, about 179 million T cells yielded 95 million to 140 million unique TCR beta sequences and 276 Gb of sequence data. Around 320 gigabases of sequencing data and tens of millions of unique TCR sequences were included in an early release covering roughly 700 HLA-typed donors. Of the approximately 400 genotyped donors, roughly 85% fell in the genetic ancestry cluster associated with self-reported Caucasian donors. The aim of the study was to test whether cataloging public T cell receptors could identify signatures of past pathogen exposure. The T cell repertoires of 666 subjects were profiled by immunosequencing and related to cytomegalovirus serostatus. A separate validation cohort of about 110 different subjects was used in addition to the roughly 640-subject first cohort. High-throughput TCR immunosequencing, statistical association of individual TCRs with disease status, and machine learning were combined to predict cytomegalovirus infection status. To study patterns of TCR occurrence, a later analysis re-analyzed previously published TCR beta repertoires from 500 to 850 donors and added high-resolution HLA genotyping. The later analysis used no new phenotypic data to find candidate immune exposures, relying instead on TCR beta sequences and their occurrence across donors. An earlier analysis of approximately 640 of the donors applied high-throughput TCR beta sequencing to assess whether each TCR beta V gene segment acted as functional or pseudogenic. Donor age, sex, ethnicity and CMV serostatus were collected together with the repertoire data. A later genetic analysis used genome-wide SNP genotypes for about three fifths of the 666 donors, treating that subset as a discovery cohort. All discovery cohort repertoires had been generated using a single sequencing platform. Both class I and class II loci were covered by HLA typing, at four-digit resolution. Typing coverage varied by locus: about 620-630 donors for A, B, C, DRB1 and DQB1; approximately 500 for DQA1; over 600 for DPA1; roughly 450 for DPB1. A handful of DR-DQ haplotypes were handled as single units for association and clustering because linkage in the cohort was strong. Among about 410 genotyped donors of the cohort, an average of approximately 240,000 unique TCR beta nucleotide sequences was sequenced per donor, of which about 19% were non-productive. Overall results and qualifications from the work: Several of the top co-occurrence clusters appeared to be linked to parvovirus B19, influenza, CMV and Epstein-Barr virus, according to a later analysis. A cluster of highly shared sequence variants was judged likely to be a technical artifact of the sequencing pipeline. Specific HLA alleles were associated with 15,000 to 20,000 TCR beta sequences at a false discovery rate of 0.05 in a later analysis. Sequencing depth was assumed to be roughly uniform across donors in the presence/absence analyses, though that assumption may not hold. In vitro tests confirmed that three of the cytomegalovirus-associated TCR beta chains recognize cytomegalovirus antigens. The cohort was sequenced for TCR beta chains only, and without alpha or paired-chain data the features that could be detected were limited. A total of 164 TCR beta chains were listed by the study as associated with cytomegalovirus. A later analysis found that most CMV-associated TCR beta chains appeared HLA-restricted, with HLA associations seemingly driven largely by CMV exposure. Most TCR sequences were seen in very few donors, while some public TCRs were found in many individuals. Assigning TCR associations to individual alleles was difficult when HLA alleles, especially DR and DQ, strongly co-occurred. Some IMGT-functional V segments, including TRBV6-2 and TRBV6-3, could not be distinguished by the 87-base-pair reads and were therefore excluded. The classifier was reported to diagnose cytomegalovirus status with high specificity and sensitivity in both the original cohort and the validation cohort. A later analysis found that TCR association rates varied across HLA loci, with DRB1 alleles showing the most associated TCRs and HLA-C alleles the fewest. Immune exposure information for the cohort was limited to CMV serostatus. An association between a missense DCLRE1C variant and V-gene and J-gene trimming of TCR beta chains was found in a later genetic analysis and replicated in an independent cohort. A further reported finding was that TCR beta sequences accurately predicted the HLA-A and HLA-B alleles for most subjects in the first cohort. According to a later genetic analysis, donors in an Asian-associated ancestry cluster had fewer N-insertions in productive TCRs than the approximately 630-donor mean. Broadly in line with IMGT annotations, most TCR beta V segments showed up in productive rearrangements about 87% or about 30% of the time in an earlier analysis of approximately 600 of the donors. The earlier analysis of around 600 of the donors excluded roughly 17 rarely observed V segments, including chromosome 9 orphons, because counts were too low. Linkage disequilibrium might explain the correlated functional status among segregating V segments, but an unknown experimental factor could not be excluded. HLA typing was unavailable for some donors at each locus, so association tests used only the typed subset. The authors suggested that the approach could potentially be extended to other disease states and immunological phenotypes. In a later analysis, HLA-associated TCR beta chains showed more clonal expansion and lower generation probabilities than non-associated chains that were equally common.

Library generation was performed with the immunoSEQ multiplex PCR assay. The multiplex PCR relied on a mix of 60 forward primers for TCR Vbeta segments and 13 reverse primers for TCR Jbeta segments. Amplification of the CDR3 region of rearranged TCR beta genes was performed with a multiplex PCR assay on genomic DNA. On the Illumina HiSeq System, the amplified TCR beta libraries were sequenced as 87-base-pair reads. As for the authors' bioinformatics: A later analysis tallied tens of millions of unique TCR beta chains across the 610 or so repertoires, and around 12 million of those chains were shared by two or more donors. A nearest-neighbor algorithm error-corrected the raw reads and collapsed the reads into unique sequences, merging closely related sequences to remove PCR and sequencing errors. Alignment of CDR3 sequences to IMGT reference sequences was used to assign V, D and J gene segments. For a sequence to be retained, at least a six-nucleotide match to both a V gene segment and a J gene segment was required. Rearrangements were called productive when the CDR3 lacked stop codons and stayed in frame with V and J; all others were non-productive. Following IMGT convention, CDR3 was defined as the stretch from the second conserved V-encoded cysteine to the conserved J-encoded phenylalanine. The earlier analysis of 587 of the donors excluded any sequence lacking an unambiguous match to a single V gene segment. In an earlier analysis of almost 600 of the donors, a V segment was called functional when productive rearrangements were above 56.7%, and segregating when the standard deviation between donors exceeded 5%. A statistical classification framework was built for diagnosing cytomegalovirus status from the catalog of TCR beta chain sequences. In a later analysis, TCR nucleotide sequences were compared against IMGT/GENE-DB human TR gene sequences so that V and J genes could be assigned. The TCRdist pipeline was used in a later analysis to assign CDR3 sequences and most-parsimonious VDJ recombination scenarios. In a later analysis, every TCR beta chain was defined by the combination of its CDR3 amino acid sequence and its V-gene family, and reads without a unique V-gene family were dropped. To address suspected cross-contamination and a sequencing artifact, a later analysis removed 592 highly shared, low-generation-probability nucleotide sequences. In a later analysis, a clonal expansion index for each public chain was calculated from normalized within-repertoire ranks of inferred template counts. In a later analysis, generation probabilities were computed with a VDJ recombination model fitted to out-of-frame rearrangements, and the resulting probabilities were checked against IGoR. Hypergeometric tests were used in a later analysis to score TCR-TCR, TCR-HLA and TCR-CMV co-occurrence, with a repertoire-size bias correction applied to the TCR pairs. False discovery rates were estimated in a later analysis by permuting HLA or CMV assignments 20 times. In a later analysis, co-occurring TCRs were grouped with DBSCAN, and TCRdist sequence similarity was added when clustering was performed within HLA-allele-positive subsets. For co-occurrence clustering, repertoires with fewer than 30,000 or more than 120,000 public chains were excluded, along with four or five repertoires with anomalous nucleotide sharing. TCRdb stores this immuneACCESS table with in-frame sequences only. Part of the clones is absent; in the studies checked, under half of the shortfall reflects unresolved V genes, and no reason is known for the rest. V and J calls and clone size are given by that table; D and trimming were obtained from the DNA. The sample profile shows about 120,000 clones; around 10% of them were found once. Of the sample, 3% falls within the top ten clones.

In regard to this clone: This receptor's antigen is unknown. Per-base qualities were not stored, and no clone one base away is much larger.

In total, about 650 healthy bone marrow donors made up the cohort. All cohort members were sampled while nominally healthy, although unrecorded immune exposures were likely present. The donor was CMV seronegative and belonged to the group of over 300 seronegative cohort members. A peripheral blood sample was provided by each donor, and peripheral blood mononuclear cells were used for TCR beta sequencing. The Qiagen DNeasy Blood Extraction Kit was used to extract genomic DNA from the blood cell samples. V and J are trimmed by 9 bases and 8 bases, and the gene matches miss 17 bases of the junction. Including the terminal cysteine and phenylalanine, the CDR3 comprises 15 residues. CDR3 DNA only is kept here, 45 bases in frame from base 1.

This TCR was sampled from a man aged 25 to 45 in good health and CMV-seronegative. The rearrangement combines TRBV23-1 with TRBJ1-2, with TRBD1 matching 8 junction bases. TRBV23-1 is designated an ORF whose function remains uncertain. Source material: PBMCs. The CDR3 corresponds to CARWPPYQGAAGYTF. The nucleotide sequence reads as follows: TGCGCCAGGTGGCCCCCTTATCAGGGGGCGGCAGGCTACACCTTC.